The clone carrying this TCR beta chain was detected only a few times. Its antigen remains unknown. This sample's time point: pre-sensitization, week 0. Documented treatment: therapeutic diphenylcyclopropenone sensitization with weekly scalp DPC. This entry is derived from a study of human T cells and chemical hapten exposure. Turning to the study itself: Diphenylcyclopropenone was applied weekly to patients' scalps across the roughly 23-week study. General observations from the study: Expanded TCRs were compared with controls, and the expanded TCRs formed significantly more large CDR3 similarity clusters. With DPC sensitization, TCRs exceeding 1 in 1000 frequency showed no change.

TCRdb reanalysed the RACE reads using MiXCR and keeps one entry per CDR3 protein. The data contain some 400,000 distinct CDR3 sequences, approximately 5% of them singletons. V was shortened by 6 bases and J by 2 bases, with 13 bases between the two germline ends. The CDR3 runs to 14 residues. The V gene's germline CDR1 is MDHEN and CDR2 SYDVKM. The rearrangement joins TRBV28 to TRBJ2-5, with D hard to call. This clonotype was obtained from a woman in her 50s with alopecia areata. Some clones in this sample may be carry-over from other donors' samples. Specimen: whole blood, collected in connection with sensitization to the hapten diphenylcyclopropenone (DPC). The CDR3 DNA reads TGTGCCAGCAGCCCCCCCTCCGAACAAGAGACCCAGTACTTC. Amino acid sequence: CASSPPSEQETQYF.